A single sample gave rise to the 32 T cell receptor beta chains below, sequenced in a study of blood T cell repertoires in COVID-19. Sequencing was performed with immunoSEQ multiplex PCR; in TCRdb, only in-frame clones are kept and a portion is missing. Of 400,000 to 450,000 clones listed, about nine tenths are singletons. What was sequenced was PBMCs or T cells enriched from blood (not recorded which). The source is a man younger than 35 who had recovered from COVID-19.

V and J are TRBV11-2 and TRBJ2-1, with TRBD2 identical over 7 bases. Looked up from germline, CDR1 is SGHAT and CDR2 is FQNNGV. With V trimmed by 3 bases and J by 5 bases, 4 bases remained unmatched. The CDR3 runs to 14 residues. CDR3 protein: CASSFSGLNNEQFF. The CDR3, as DNA: TGTGCCAGCAGCTTTAGCGGGCTTAACAATGAGCAGTTCTTC.

V is TRBV10-1 and J is TRBJ2-3; D might be TRBD1 (5 bases). This CDR3 region has 14 residues. Germline-derived CDR1 and CDR2 are WNHNN and SYGVQD (reference sequence). V was cut by 4 bases and J by 0 bases, with 8 bases left in between. The CDR3 loop is CASSAQASTDTQYF. In DNA form, the CDR3 reads TGCGCCAGCAGTGCACAGGCCAGCACAGATACGCAGTATTTT.

This clone was counted a single time. The chain uses TRBV6-5 and TRBJ1-3; the D is unclear. With 0 bases removed from V and 0 bases from J, the gap between germline ends came to 9 bases. Germline loops: CDR1 MNHEY, CDR2 SVGAGI. The length of the CDR3 is 16 residues. This chain's CDR3 is CASSYSSRSSGNTIYF. CDR3 DNA sequence: TGTGCCAGCAGTTACTCGAGCCGGAGCTCTGGAAACACCATATATTTT.

This chain joins TRBV5-1 and TRBJ2-3, with 8 bases matching TRBD2. Germline CDR1 SGHRS, CDR2 YFSETQ. V trimming: 4 bases; J trimming: 2 bases; junction bases outside the gene matches: 6. The CDR3 spans 15 residues. CDR3 residues: CASSPGLGDTDTQYF. For the CDR3, the DNA is TGCGCCAGCAGCCCGGGACTAGGCGACACAGATACGCAGTATTTT.

The chain links TRBV5-5 to TRBJ1-3; no firm D call. The CDR3 contains 15 residues. Per germline, CDR1 SGHKS and CDR2 YYEKEE (reference sequence). V was pared by 4 bases and J by 4 bases, with 15 bases between. The CDR3 DNA reads as TGTGCCAGCAGCAGGGAGGGAAGTCTAGGAAACACCATATATTTT. Amino acids: CASSREGSLGNTIYF.

The V gene is TRBV19, the J gene TRBJ2-4, with 8 nucleotides matching TRBD2. CDR3 size: 14 residues. The germline V gene has CDR1 LNHDA and CDR2 SQIVND (reference sequence). Trimming removed 1 base from V and 5 bases from J; junction bases left unmatched: 1. The chain's CDR3 is CASSIAGGQNIQYF. CDR3 nucleotides: TGTGCCAGTAGTATAGCGGGGGGGCAAAACATTCAGTACTTC.

The chain combines TRBV24-1 with TRBJ2-7, with D maybe TRBD1 (5 bases). The germline V gene has CDR1 KGHDR and CDR2 SFDVKD. V was clipped by 5 bases and J by 2 bases, with 9 bases between them. This CDR3 comprises 13 residues. CDR3 protein: CATSATATYEQYF. Here the CDR3 DNA reads TGTGCCACCAGTGCGACAGCTACCTACGAGCAGTACTTC.

The chain employs TRBV5-1 and TRBJ1-3, with D possibly TRBD1 on 6 matching bases. The CDR3 is made up of 14 amino acids. V lost 4 bases and J lost 6, with 14 bases in between. CDR1 and CDR2 from the germline V gene are SGHRS and YFSETQ. For the CDR3, the DNA is TGCGCCAGCAGCGGGGGACAAGCCGAAAACACCATATATTTT. Translating gives CASSGGQAENTIYF.

V and J are TRBV2 and TRBJ1-1, with D unresolved. The V end was cut by 0 bases, the J end by 4 bases, with 9 bases between. Germline CDR1 SNHLY, CDR2 FYNNEI. There are 14 residues in the CDR3. CDR3 sequence (DNA): TGTGCCAGCAGTGAAGCGCATCGCGGCACTGAAGCTTTCTTT. Translated: CASSEAHRGTEAFF.

This chain links TRBV5-1 with TRBJ2-1; D is uncertain. Germline V gives CDR1 SGHRS, CDR2 YFSETQ. The CDR3 spans 16 residues. V was clipped by 5 bases and J by 1 base, with 16 bases between them. CDR3 region: CASSGAIYSSYNEQFF. In nucleotides, the CDR3 is TGCGCCAGCAGTGGAGCCATTTACTCTTCCTACAATGAGCAGTTCTTC.

This rearrangement joins TRBV12-3 or TRBV12-4 to TRBJ1-1, with a possible D match to TRBD1 (5 bases). Trimming pared 6 bases from V and 12 bases from J, leaving 17 bases between. The CDR3 loop spans 12 amino acids. The CDR3, as DNA: TGTGCCAGCAGCCCCGTGGGGGGTTGGTCTTTCTTT. Amino acids: CASSPVGGWSFF.

This chain joins TRBV6-5 and TRBJ2-7; 13 nucleotides align to TRBD2. CDR1 MNHEY and CDR2 SVGAGI come from the germline V gene. The J segment lost 3 bases and the V segment lost 8 bases, leaving 4 bases of the junction unmatched. CDR3 length equals 14 residues. This CDR3 is CASRRTSGGYEQYF. DNA for the CDR3: TGTGCCAGCCGTCGGACTAGCGGGGGCTACGAGCAGTACTTC.

The chain carries TRBV30 and TRBJ2-2; TRBD1 matches 12 bases. J was trimmed by 5 bases and V by 5 bases; bases with no gene match: 3. This CDR3 contains 14 residues. CDR1 and CDR2 from the germline V gene are GTSNPN and SVGIG (reference sequence). The CDR3 DNA is TGTGCCTGGGGGGACAGGGGGCGGACCGGGGAGCTGTTTTTT. Translation gives CAWGDRGRTGELFF.

The chain is built from TRBV11-2 and TRBJ1-1, with D possibly TRBD1 on 5 matching bases. V was cut by 3 bases and J by 5 bases, with 10 bases left in between. This CDR3 has 13 amino acids. Germline CDR1 SGHAT, CDR2 FQNNGV. The CDR3 DNA reads as TGTGCCAGCAGCTTGGCCGCAGGGACTGAAGCTTTCTTT. It translates to CASSLAAGTEAFF.

V and J are TRBV2 and TRBJ1-5; the D is unclear. The V gene lost 3 bases and the J gene lost 5 bases, with 8 bases spanning the gap. Germline V gene lookup returns CDR1 SNHLY and CDR2 FYNNEI. The length of the CDR3 is 13 residues. The CDR3 protein is CASSDEADQPQHF. CDR3 sequence (DNA): TGTGCCAGCAGTGATGAGGCAGATCAGCCCCAGCATTTT. Drawing the rest from reference TRBV2 and TRBJ1-5, the complete variable domain is EPEVTQTPSHQVTQMGQEVILRCVPISNHLYFYWYRQILGQKVEFLVSFYNNEISEKSEIFDDQFSVERPDGSNFTLKIRSTKLEDSAMYFCASSDEADQPQHFGDGTRLSIL.

This rearrangement joins TRBV28 to TRBJ1-2, with a possible D match to TRBD1 (5 bases). CDR3 length: 13 amino acids. From germline, CDR1 is MDHEN and CDR2 SYDVKM. Trimming removed 1 base from V and 8 bases from J, with 11 bases in between. The CDR3 DNA sequence: TGTGCCAGCAGTTTATTTGGGGCGAAGGGCTACACCTTC. It is translated as CASSLFGAKGYTF.

This sequence joins TRBV29-1 and TRBJ2-1; TRBD1 agrees at 7 bases. The CDR3 has 12 residues. Germline V gene sequence: CDR1 SQVTM, CDR2 ANQGSEA. After removal of 7 bases from V and 7 bases from J, the junction contained 7 bases not matched to a gene. This CDR3 reads CSGIRGQNEQFF. Written as DNA, the CDR3 is TGCAGCGGAATTAGGGGGCAAAATGAGCAGTTCTTC.

The chain has TRBV30 and TRBJ1-6, with D possibly being TRBD1 (5 bases). Per the germline V gene, CDR1 is GTSNPN and CDR2 is SVGIG (reference sequence). This CDR3 region has 15 residues. V was trimmed by 5 bases and J by 4 bases, leaving 15 bases between them. This CDR3 reads CAWGLGQGYNSPLHF. DNA of the CDR3: TGTGCCTGGGGTCTAGGGCAGGGTTATAATTCACCCCTCCACTTT.

This clone was seen just once. This rearrangement joins TRBV29-1 to TRBJ2-7, with TRBD2 matching over 8 bases. This CDR3 is 13 amino acids long. Germline lookup yields CDR1 SQVTM and CDR2 ANQGSEA. Trimming at V came to 5 bases and at J to 4 bases, leaving 7 bases not matched to a gene. The CDR3 is CSVQAGDWYEQYF. The CDR3, as DNA: TGCAGCGTTCAAGCGGGAGATTGGTACGAGCAGTACTTC.

This chain joins TRBV7-3 and TRBJ2-1, with a possible D match to TRBD2 (6 bases). With 3 bases removed from V and 7 bases from J, the gap between germline ends came to 13 bases. CDR1 is SGHTA and CDR2 is FQGTGA in the germline V gene. The CDR3 spans 14 residues. In DNA, the CDR3 is TGTGCCAGCAGCTTCTCCGGGGGAAAGAATGAGCAGTTCTTC. Its translation: CASSFSGGKNEQFF.

The chain has TRBV6-5 and TRBJ2-2; D may be TRBD1 (5 bases). Trimming left V 3 bases short and J 6 bases short, with 8 bases between. The CDR3 is 13 amino acids. Germline V gene sequence: CDR1 MNHEY, CDR2 SVGAGI. The CDR3 sequence is CASSYQGAGELFF. CDR3 DNA: TGTGCCAGCAGTTATCAGGGTGCCGGGGAGCTGTTTTTT.

This sequence joins TRBV29-1 and TRBJ2-2; D possibly corresponds to TRBD2 (5 bases). Germline CDR1 SQVTM, CDR2 ANQGSEA. The CDR3 sequence is 16 residues long. Trimming cost V 2 bases and J 4 bases, with 17 bases left between them. CDR3 DNA: TGCAGCGTTGAAATATTCCGGGAATCAGGCACCGGGGAGCTGTTTTTT. This gives the protein CSVEIFRESGTGELFF.

The CDR3 DNA sequence: TGTGCCAGCAGCCCCACCTTAGAAGACTATGGCTACACCTTC. It codes for CASSPTLEDYGYTF. The chain has TRBV14 and TRBJ1-2; the D is unclear. Germline V lookup: CDR1 SGHDN, CDR2 FVKESK. The V end was cut by 4 bases, the J end by 3 bases, with 12 bases between. The CDR3 consists of 14 residues.

The V gene is TRBV21-1, the J gene TRBJ1-5; the table assigns TRBD1, which was not confirmed against the DNA. TRBV21-1 is labeled a pseudogene. The CDR3 totals 17 residues. The CDR3 is CASSKDLGRDSNQPQHF. Written as DNA, the CDR3 is TGTGCCAGCAGCAAAGATCTGGGCAGGGATAGCAATCAGCCCCAGCATTTT.

The chain links TRBV5-6 to TRBJ2-3, with 10 bases fitting TRBD2. The CDR3 spans 14 residues. Germline loops: CDR1 SGHDT, CDR2 YYEEEE. V was pared by 3 bases and J by 4 bases, with 2 bases of the junction left unmatched. The CDR3 nucleotides read TGTGCCAGCAGCTCAGGACTAGCGGCAGATACGCAGTATTTT. This translates into CASSSGLAADTQYF.

The chain joins TRBV10-2 to TRBJ2-7; TRBD1 might be the D (5 bases). V lost 3 bases to trimming and J lost 5 bases, with 14 bases between them. This CDR3 spans 14 amino acids. Germline-derived CDR1 and CDR2 are WSHSY and SAAADI. CDR3 DNA sequence: TGCGCCAGCAGTGAAGGGCCCCAAGGGGACGAGCAGTACTTC. Its protein is CASSEGPQGDEQYF.

J is TRBJ1-3 and V is TRBV4-1; TRBD1 aligns across 7 bases. The CDR3 runs to 16 residues. J lost 0 bases, V lost 6 bases, and 8 bases had no gene match. Germline CDR1 reads MGHRA; CDR2 reads YSYEKL. CDR3 amino acids: CASSHSGGSSGNTIYF. For the CDR3, the DNA is TGCGCCAGCAGTCACTCAGGGGGGAGCTCTGGAAACACCATATATTTT.

The V and J genes are TRBV14 and TRBJ1-1; 7 positions agree with TRBD1. Germline V gives CDR1 SGHDN, CDR2 FVKESK. CDR3 length: 18 amino acids. V trimming: 6 bases; J trimming: 0 bases; junction bases outside the gene matches: 16. The CDR3 nucleotides are TGTGCCAGCAGACGAGCCCTCCGGACAGGACGGATGAACACTGAAGCTTTCTTT. This translates into CASRRALRTGRMNTEAFF.

In the case of this clone: Other DNA sequences from this sample encode an identical CDR3 as well. This CDR3 reads CSASSGRFDEQFF. CDR3 coding DNA: TGCAGTGCTAGTAGCGGGAGGTTCGATGAGCAGTTCTTC. This chain joins TRBV20-1 and TRBJ2-1; 10 nucleotides align to TRBD2. Germline CDR1 is DFQATT and CDR2 is SNEGSKA (reference sequence). The CDR3 has 13 residues. V dropped 3 bases and J dropped 8; count of bases not matched to a gene: 4.

This chain uses TRBV6-5 with TRBJ1-2; the match to TRBD1 covers 9 bases. The CDR3 contains 13 residues. Per germline, CDR1 MNHEY and CDR2 SVGAGI. Germline trimming cut 10 bases from V and 6 bases from J; bases unmatched to any gene: 9. The CDR3 DNA reads TGTGCCACGGCGACAGGGGGGATGGATGGCTACACCTTC. Encoded protein: CATATGGMDGYTF.

The chain has TRBV10-3 and TRBJ2-1, with TRBD2 matching over 7 bases. The CDR3 is made up of 12 amino acids. Germline V lookup: CDR1 ENHRY, CDR2 SYGVKD. V was pared by 2 bases and J by 10 bases, with 2 bases of the junction left unmatched. The CDR3 DNA is TGTGCCATCAGTGAGGAAGCGGGGGAGCAGTTCTTC. It is translated as CAISEEAGEQFF.

V gene TRBV27 combines with J gene TRBJ1-2, with 7 nucleotides matching TRBD1. Germline V gene data show CDR1 as MNHEY and CDR2 as SMNVEV (reference sequence). The V segment lost 5 bases and the J segment 4 bases; nucleotides outside the gene matches: 7. The CDR3 spans 14 residues. CDR3 region: CASSAADRSYGYTF. As DNA, the CDR3 is TGTGCCAGCAGTGCAGCGGACAGGTCCTATGGCTACACCTTC.